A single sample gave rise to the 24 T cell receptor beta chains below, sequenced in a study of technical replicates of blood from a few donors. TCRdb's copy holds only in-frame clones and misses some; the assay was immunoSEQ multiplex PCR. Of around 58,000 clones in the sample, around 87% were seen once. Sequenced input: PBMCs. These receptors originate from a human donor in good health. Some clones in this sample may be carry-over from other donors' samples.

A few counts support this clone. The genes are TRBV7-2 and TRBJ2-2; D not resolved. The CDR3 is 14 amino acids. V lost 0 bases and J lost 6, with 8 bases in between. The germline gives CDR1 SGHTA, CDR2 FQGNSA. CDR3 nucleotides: TGTGCCAGCAGCTTAGCTCTCGAGGCCGGGGAGCTGTTTTTT. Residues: CASSLALEAGELFF.

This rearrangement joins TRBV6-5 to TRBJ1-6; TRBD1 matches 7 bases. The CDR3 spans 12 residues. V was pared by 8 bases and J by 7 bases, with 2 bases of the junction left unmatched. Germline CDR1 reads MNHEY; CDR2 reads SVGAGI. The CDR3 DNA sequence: TGTGCCAGCGGACAGGAAAATTCACCCCTCCACTTT. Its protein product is CASGQENSPLHF.

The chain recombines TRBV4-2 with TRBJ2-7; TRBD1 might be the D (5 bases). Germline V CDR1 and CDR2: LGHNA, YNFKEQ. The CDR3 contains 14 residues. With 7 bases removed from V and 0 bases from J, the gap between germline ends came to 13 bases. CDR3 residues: CASTVTVSSYEQYF. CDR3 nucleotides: TGTGCCAGCACCGTGACAGTCAGCTCCTACGAGCAGTACTTC.

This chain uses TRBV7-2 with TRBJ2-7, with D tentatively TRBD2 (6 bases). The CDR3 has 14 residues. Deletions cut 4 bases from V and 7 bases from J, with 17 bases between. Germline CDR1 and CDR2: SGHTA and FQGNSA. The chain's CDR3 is CASSSSDYSTEQYF. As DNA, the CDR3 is TGTGCCAGCAGCTCTAGCGACTACTCTACGGAGCAGTACTTC.

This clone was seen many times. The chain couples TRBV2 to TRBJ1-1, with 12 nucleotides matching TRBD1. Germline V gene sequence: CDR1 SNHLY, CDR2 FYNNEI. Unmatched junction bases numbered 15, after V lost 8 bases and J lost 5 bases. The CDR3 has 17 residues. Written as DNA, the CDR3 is TGTGCCAGCGTAGACTTCCGGGACAGGGGGCGATTGACTGAAGCTTTCTTT. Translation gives CASVDFRDRGRLTEAFF.

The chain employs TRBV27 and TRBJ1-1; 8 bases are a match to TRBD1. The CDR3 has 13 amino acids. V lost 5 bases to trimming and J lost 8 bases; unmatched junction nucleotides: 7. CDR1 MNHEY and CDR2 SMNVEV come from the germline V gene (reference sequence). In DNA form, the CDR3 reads TGTGCCAGCAGTCTCCAGGGGGCGGGGGAAGCTTTCTTT. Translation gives CASSLQGAGEAFF.

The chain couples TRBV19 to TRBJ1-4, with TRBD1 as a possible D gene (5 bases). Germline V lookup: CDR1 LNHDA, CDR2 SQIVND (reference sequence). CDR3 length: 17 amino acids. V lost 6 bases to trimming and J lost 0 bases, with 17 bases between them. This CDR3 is CASSLSGKPTTNEKLFF. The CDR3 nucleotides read TGTGCCAGTAGCCTTTCAGGGAAACCTACAACTAATGAAAAACTGTTTTTT.

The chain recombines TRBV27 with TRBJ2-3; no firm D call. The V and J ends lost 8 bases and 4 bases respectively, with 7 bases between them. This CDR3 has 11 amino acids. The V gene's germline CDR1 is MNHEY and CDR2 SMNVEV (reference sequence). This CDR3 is CASSPPDTQYF. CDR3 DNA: TGTGCCAGCTCTCCTCCAGATACGCAGTATTTT.

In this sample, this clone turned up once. As DNA, the CDR3 is TGCGCCAGCAGCGACCGGACATCGCCCTTGGATGAGCAGTTCTTC. It codes for CASSDRTSPLDEQFF. The chain is built from TRBV4-3 and TRBJ2-1; weak D call: TRBD1 (5 bases). CDR1 and CDR2 from the germline V gene are LGHNA and YSLEER. The CDR3 spans 15 residues. Deletions cut 5 bases from V and 8 bases from J, with 19 bases between.

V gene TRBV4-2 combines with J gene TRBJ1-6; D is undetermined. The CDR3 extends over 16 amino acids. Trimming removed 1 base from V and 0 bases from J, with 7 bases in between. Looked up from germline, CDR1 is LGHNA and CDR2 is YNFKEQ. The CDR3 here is CASSQVPLSYNSPLHF. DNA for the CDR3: TGTGCCAGCAGCCAAGTCCCCCTCTCCTATAATTCACCCCTCCACTTT.

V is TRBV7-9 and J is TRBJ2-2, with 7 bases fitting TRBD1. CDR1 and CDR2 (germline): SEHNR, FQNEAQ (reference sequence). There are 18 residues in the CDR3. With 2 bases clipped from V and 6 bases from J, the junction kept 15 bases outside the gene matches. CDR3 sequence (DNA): TGTGCCAGCAGCTTAACCCCAGGGGGTATTGGTGTCGCCGGGGAGCTGTTTTTT. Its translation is CASSLTPGGIGVAGELFF.

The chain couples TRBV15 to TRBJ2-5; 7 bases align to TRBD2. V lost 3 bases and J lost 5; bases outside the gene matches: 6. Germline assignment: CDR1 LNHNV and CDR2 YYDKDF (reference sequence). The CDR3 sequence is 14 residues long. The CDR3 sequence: CATSRGGSRETQYF. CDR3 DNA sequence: TGTGCCACCAGCAGGGGGGGGTCCAGGGAGACCCAGTACTTC. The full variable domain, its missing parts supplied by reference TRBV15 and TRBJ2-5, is DAMVIQNPRYQVTQFGKPVTLSCSQTLNHNVMYWYQQKSSQAPKLLFHYYDKDFNNEADTPDNFQSRRPNTSFCFLDIRSPGLGDTAMYLCATSRGGSRETQYFGPGTRLLVL.

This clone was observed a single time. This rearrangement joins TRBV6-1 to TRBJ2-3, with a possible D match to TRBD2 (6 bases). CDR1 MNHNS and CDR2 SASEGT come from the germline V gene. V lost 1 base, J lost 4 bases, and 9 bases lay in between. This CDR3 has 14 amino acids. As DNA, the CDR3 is TGTGCCAGCAGTGAAGGGGGGAGGTCAGATACGCAGTATTTT. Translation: CASSEGGRSDTQYF.

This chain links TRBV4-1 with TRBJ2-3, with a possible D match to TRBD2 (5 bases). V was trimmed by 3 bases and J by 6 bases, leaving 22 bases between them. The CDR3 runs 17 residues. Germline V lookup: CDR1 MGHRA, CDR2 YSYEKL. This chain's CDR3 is CASSQPLGLGRRDTQYF. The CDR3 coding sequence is TGCGCCAGCAGCCAGCCCCTCGGACTCGGGCGTCGGGATACGCAGTATTTT.

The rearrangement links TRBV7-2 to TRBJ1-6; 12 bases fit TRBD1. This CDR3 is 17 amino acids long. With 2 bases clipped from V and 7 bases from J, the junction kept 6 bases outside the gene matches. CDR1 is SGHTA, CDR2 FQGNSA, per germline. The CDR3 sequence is CASSLIRDRGRNSPLHF. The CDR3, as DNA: TGTGCCAGCAGCTTAATACGGGACAGGGGGCGAAATTCACCCCTCCACTTT.

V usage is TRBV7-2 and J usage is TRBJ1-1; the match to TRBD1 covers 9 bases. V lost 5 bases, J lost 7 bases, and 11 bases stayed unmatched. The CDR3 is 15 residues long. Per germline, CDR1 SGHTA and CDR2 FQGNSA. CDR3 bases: TGTGCCAGCAGCGCCTCTTCACAGGGGGCCTATGAAGCTTTCTTT. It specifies CASSASSQGAYEAFF.

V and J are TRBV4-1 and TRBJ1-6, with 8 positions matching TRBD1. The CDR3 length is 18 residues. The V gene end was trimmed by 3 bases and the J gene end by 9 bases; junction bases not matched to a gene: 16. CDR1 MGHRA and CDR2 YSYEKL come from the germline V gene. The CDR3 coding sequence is TGCGCCAGCAGCCACCTCGGGGACAGGAGATCTGCTGGTTCACCCCTCCACTTT. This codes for CASSHLGDRRSAGSPLHF.

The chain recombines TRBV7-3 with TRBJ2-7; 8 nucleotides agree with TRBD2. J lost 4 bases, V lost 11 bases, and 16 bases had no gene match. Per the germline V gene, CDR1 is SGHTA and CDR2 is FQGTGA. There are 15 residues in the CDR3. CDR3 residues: CASSRVPAGGYEQYF. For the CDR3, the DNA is TGTGCCTCCAGCAGGGTCCCCGCGGGGGGTTACGAGCAGTACTTC.

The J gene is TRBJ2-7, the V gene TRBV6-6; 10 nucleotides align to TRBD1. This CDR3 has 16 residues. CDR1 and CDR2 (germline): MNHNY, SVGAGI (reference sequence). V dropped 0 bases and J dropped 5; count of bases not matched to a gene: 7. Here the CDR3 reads CASSYSTGTGAHEQYF. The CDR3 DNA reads TGTGCCAGCAGTTACTCTACCGGGACAGGGGCCCACGAGCAGTACTTC.

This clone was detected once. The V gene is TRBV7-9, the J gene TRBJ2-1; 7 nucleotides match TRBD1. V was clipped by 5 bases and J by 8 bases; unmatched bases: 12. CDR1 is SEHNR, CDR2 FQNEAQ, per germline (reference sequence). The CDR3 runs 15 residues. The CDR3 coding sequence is TGTGCCAGCAGCGTACCCGGGACAGTCAACGATGAGCAGTTCTTC. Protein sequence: CASSVPGTVNDEQFF.

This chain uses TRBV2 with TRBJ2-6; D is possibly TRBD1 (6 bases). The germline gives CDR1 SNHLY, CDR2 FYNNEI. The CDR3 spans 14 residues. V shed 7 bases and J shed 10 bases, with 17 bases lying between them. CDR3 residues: CASNQGTLPNVLTF. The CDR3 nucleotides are TGTGCCAGCAACCAGGGGACACTACCTAACGTCCTGACTTTC.

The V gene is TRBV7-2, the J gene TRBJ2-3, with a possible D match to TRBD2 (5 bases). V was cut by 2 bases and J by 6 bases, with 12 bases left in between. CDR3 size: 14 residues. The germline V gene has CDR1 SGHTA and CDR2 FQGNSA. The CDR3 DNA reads TGTGCCAGCAGCTTAACGGGATTGGGGGATACGCAGTATTTT. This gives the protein CASSLTGLGDTQYF.

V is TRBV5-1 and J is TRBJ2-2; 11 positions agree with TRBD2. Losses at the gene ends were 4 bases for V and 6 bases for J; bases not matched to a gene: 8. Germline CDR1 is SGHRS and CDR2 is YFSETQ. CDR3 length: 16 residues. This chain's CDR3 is CASSLTSGRIAGELFF. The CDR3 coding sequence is TGCGCCAGCAGCCTTACTAGCGGGAGAATCGCCGGGGAGCTGTTTTTT.

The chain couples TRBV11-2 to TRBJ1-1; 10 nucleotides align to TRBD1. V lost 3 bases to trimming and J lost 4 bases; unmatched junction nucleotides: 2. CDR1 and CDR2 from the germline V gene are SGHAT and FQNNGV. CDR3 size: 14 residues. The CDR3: CASSFGQGGTEAFF. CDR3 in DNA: TGTGCCAGCAGCTTCGGACAGGGGGGCACTGAAGCTTTCTTT.